Sequencing of this TCR beta chain was carried out in a study of T-cell memory formation after mild COVID-19. Regarding the study as a whole: Day 15 to 85 contracting clones showed balanced CD4/CD8; day 15 to 37 expanders favored CD4+.

Between the trimmed V and J ends, which lost 0 bases and 8 bases, there was a span of 10 bases. Germline V gene sequence: CDR1 MNHNY, CDR2 SVGAGI (reference sequence). The CDR3 spans 13 residues. This clonotype has a handful of counts. As yet, its antigen is unknown. Constant-segment primers served in 5'RACE that generated TCR alpha and TCR beta cDNA libraries bearing sample barcodes and UMIs. TCRdb ran MiXCR on the 5' RACE reads and lists one entry per CDR3 protein. Here the sample spans about 180,000 distinct CDR3 sequences, approximately 18% being singletons. The sample consisted of PBMCs or a T cell subset sorted from them (not recorded which). The sequence came from a man younger than 35 who had mild COVID-19 (a few samples of this study predate the infection). Cell type and time point are not known. This chain links TRBV6-6 with TRBJ1-1; unclear D gene. CDR3 loop: CASSYSLRGEAFF. CDR3 sequence (DNA): TGTGCCAGCAGTTACTCGCTTCGGGGAGAAGCTTTCTTT.